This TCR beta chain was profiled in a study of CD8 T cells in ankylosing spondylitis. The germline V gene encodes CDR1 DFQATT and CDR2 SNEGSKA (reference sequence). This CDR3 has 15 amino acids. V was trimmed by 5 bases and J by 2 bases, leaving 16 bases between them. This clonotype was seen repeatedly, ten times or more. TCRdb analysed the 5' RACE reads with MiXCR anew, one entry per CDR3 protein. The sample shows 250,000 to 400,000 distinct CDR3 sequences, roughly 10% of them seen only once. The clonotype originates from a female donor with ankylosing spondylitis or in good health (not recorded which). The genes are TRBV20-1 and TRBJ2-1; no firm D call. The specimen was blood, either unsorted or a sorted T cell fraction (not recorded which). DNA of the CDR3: TGCAGTGCTCCTCCCTTGGCCGAGCCCTACAATGAGCAGTTCTTC. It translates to CSAPPLAEPYNEQFF.